These T cell receptor beta chains were read from a single sample in a study of low-dose radiotherapy and immunotherapy resistance in tumors. MiXCR, run by TCRdb on the reads, gives a single entry per CDR3 protein. The top ten clones hold around 10% of a sample with roughly 40,000 distinct CDR3 sequences, 25% to 30% of them seen once. Sequencing used PBMCs, obtained after low-dose radiotherapy plus immunotherapy. The receptors originated from a male donor with prostate cancer. CDR3s include the opening cysteine and the closing phenylalanine or tryptophan. Each record gives: clone size, D gene, V gene, J gene, CDR3 DNA, CDR3 protein. A D gene is named only where the DNA matches it firmly. Clone size, where shown, is once, few, many, or a class for clones that have expanded.

>NA|NA|TRBV5-4|TRBJ2-3
TGTGCCAGCGAGGGAGAGGCCACAGATACGCAGTATTTT
CASEGEATDTQYF
>medium-sized|NA|TRBV5-4|TRBJ2-2
TGTGCCAGCAGCTCGGGCCCGAACATAGAGCTGTTTTTT
CASSSGPNIELFF
>NA|NA|TRBV6-5|TRBJ2-2
NA
CASSFVLAGVGDTGELFFF
>NA|TRBD2|TRBV5-4|TRBJ2-3
TGTGCCAGCAGCTCCGGGCTAGCGGGGGGGTCTACAGATACGCAGTATTTT
CASSSGLAGGSTDTQYF
>many|TRBD2|TRBV19|TRBJ2-1
TGTGCCAGTAGTATAAGAGCGGGAGGCCTATCCTACAATGAGCAGTTCTTC
CASSIRAGGLSYNEQFF
>many|TRBD2|TRBV7-9|TRBJ2-1
TGTGCCAGCAGCTTGGGGACTAGCGGGCAGTTCTTC
CASSLGTSGQFF
>NA|TRBD2|TRBV20-1|TRBJ2-1
TGCAGTGCTACTAGCGGGAGGTTTAATGAGCAGTTCTTC
CSATSGRFNEQFF
>NA|NA|TRBV29-1|TRBJ1-1
TGCAGCGTCGCAGGGGCGGCTTGGGGGGTTGAAATAGCTTTCTTT
CSVAGAAWGVEIAFF
>many|NA|TRBV29-1|TRBJ1-1
TGCAGCGTTGAGCCAGGAACTGACACTGGTGAAGCTTTCTTT
CSVEPGTDTGEAFF
>NA|TRBD2|TRBV7-2|TRBJ2-2
TGTGCCAGCAGCTTCATCCAGCGGGGGGCCGGGGAGCTGTTTTTT
CASSFIQRGAGELFF
>many|NA|TRBV12-3/TRBV12-4|TRBJ2-7
TGTGCCAGCAAGCGCCTAGCTGACTACGAGCAGTACTTC
CASKRLADYEQYF
>many|NA|TRBV11-2|TRBJ2-2
TGTGCCAGCAGGCACCCGGGGAGGCGCCCGAACACCGGGGAGCTGTTTTTT
CASRHPGRRPNTGELFF
>NA|NA|TRBV7-8|TRBJ2-1
TGTGCCAGCAGCTTACTCAATGAGCAGTTCTTC
CASSLLNEQFF
>many|NA|TRBV7-6|TRBJ1-1
TGTGCCAGCAGCCAAAGCGGGGGTGTAGGTGAAGCTTTCTTT
CASSQSGGVGEAFF
>once|NA|TRBV4-3|TRBJ2-1
TGCGCCAGCAGCCAAGACCACCCTGCTAGCTGGACCTACAATGAGCAGTTCTTC
CASSQDHPASWTYNEQFF
>many|TRBD2|TRBV19|TRBJ2-5
TGTGCCAGTAGTATAGGGGGGGGATCTCAAGAGACCCAGTACTTC
CASSIGGGSQETQYF
>NA|TRBD2|TRBV20-1|TRBJ2-1
TGCAGTGCTAGAGATAGGGAGCGGGAGGGTTACAATGAGCAGTTCTTC
CSARDREREGYNEQFF
>many|TRBD1|TRBV7-9|TRBJ2-1
TGTGCCAGCAGCTTAGACAGGGGGGACAATGAGCAGTTCTTC
CASSLDRGDNEQFF
>few|TRBD1|TRBV19|TRBJ1-2
TGTGCCAGTACCGAGACAGGGTCGGGAGGCTACACCTTC
CASTETGSGGYTF
>NA|NA|TRBV2|TRBJ2-7
NA
CASTNQTSMYLCASRTSGDEQYF
>NA|NA|TRBV7-2|TRBJ2-3
TGTGCCAGCAGCGCGGTAGGGGCAGATACGCAGTATTTT
CASSAVGADTQYF
>many|NA|TRBV5-4|TRBJ2-1
TGTGCCAGCAGCTCCCCTGCGAGGAGCTCCTACAATGAGCAGTTCTTC
CASSSPARSSYNEQFF